A single sample gave rise to the 6 T cell receptor beta chains below, sequenced in a study of OX40 agonist ivuxolimab in advanced cancers. TCRdb keeps only in-frame clones here, not all; method: immunoSEQ multiplex PCR. The top ten hold 5% to 6.5% of the sample, which has nearly 70,000 clones, about 85% seen once. This specimen consisted of CD4+ or CD8+ T cells sorted from blood, obtained in a trial of the OX40 agonist ivuxolimab. The receptors were gathered from an adult with an advanced solid tumor such as melanoma, head and neck, liver or kidney cancer.

The J gene is TRBJ2-7, the V gene TRBV5-6; D is unresolved. Trimming removed 4 bases at V and 0 bases at J, with 14 bases between. Germline loops: CDR1 SGHDT, CDR2 YYEEEE. This CDR3 comprises 15 residues. CDR3 loop: CASSPGPYLSYEQYF. CDR3 coding DNA: TGTGCCAGCAGCCCGGGCCCTTACCTCTCCTACGAGCAGTACTTC.

This clone was seen a single time. The genes are TRBV7-3 and TRBJ2-3; 8 bases match TRBD1. The CDR3 is made up of 14 amino acids. V lost 7 bases to trimming and J lost 1 base; unmatched junction nucleotides: 4. Germline V gene lookup returns CDR1 SGHTA and CDR2 FQGTGA. In nucleotides, the CDR3 is TGTGCCAGCACACTACAGGGGGGCACAGATACGCAGTATTTT. Its translation: CASTLQGGTDTQYF.

The genes are TRBV2 and TRBJ1-5; D might be TRBD1 (5 bases). Trimming shortened V by 6 bases and J by 4 bases, and 10 bases separated the two germline ends. CDR3 size: 13 residues. CDR1 is SNHLY, CDR2 FYNNEI, per germline. This CDR3 reads CASSRDGNQPQHF. The CDR3 nucleotides are TGTGCCAGCAGCAGGGACGGTAATCAGCCCCAGCATTTT. Full variable domain (remainder filled in from reference TRBV2 and TRBJ1-5): EPEVTQTPSHQVTQMGQEVILRCVPISNHLYFYWYRQILGQKVEFLVSFYNNEISEKSEIFDDQFSVERPDGSNFTLKIRSTKLEDSAMYFCASSRDGNQPQHFGDGTRLSIL.

Only a few counts were recorded for this clone. This CDR3 is also generated by other DNA sequences in the sample. This chain links TRBV19 with TRBJ1-2, with unresolved D. With 2 bases removed from V and 2 bases from J, the gap between germline ends came to 6 bases. This CDR3 is built from 13 residues. Germline-derived CDR1 and CDR2 are LNHDA and SQIVND (reference sequence). Here the CDR3 DNA reads TGTGCCAGTAGTATACGTATAAACTATGGCTACACCTTC. Translating it yields CASSIRINYGYTF.

The chain employs TRBV7-2 and TRBJ2-1; 10 nucleotides match TRBD2. This CDR3 has 17 residues. V trimming: 1 base; J trimming: 5 bases; junction bases outside the gene matches: 8. Germline CDR1 SGHTA, CDR2 FQGNSA. The CDR3 sequence: CASSLVPLAGANNEQFF. The CDR3 coding sequence is TGTGCCAGCAGCTTAGTCCCCCTAGCGGGGGCGAACAATGAGCAGTTCTTC.

The chain joins TRBV25-1 to TRBJ1-6; 12 bases match TRBD1. This CDR3 region has 16 residues. Germline CDR1 MGHDK, CDR2 SYGVNS. V was pared by 3 bases and J by 7 bases, with 4 bases of the junction left unmatched. The CDR3 is CASSDPGTGGNSPLHF. As DNA, the CDR3 is TGTGCCAGCAGTGACCCGGGGACAGGGGGCAATTCACCCCTCCACTTT.